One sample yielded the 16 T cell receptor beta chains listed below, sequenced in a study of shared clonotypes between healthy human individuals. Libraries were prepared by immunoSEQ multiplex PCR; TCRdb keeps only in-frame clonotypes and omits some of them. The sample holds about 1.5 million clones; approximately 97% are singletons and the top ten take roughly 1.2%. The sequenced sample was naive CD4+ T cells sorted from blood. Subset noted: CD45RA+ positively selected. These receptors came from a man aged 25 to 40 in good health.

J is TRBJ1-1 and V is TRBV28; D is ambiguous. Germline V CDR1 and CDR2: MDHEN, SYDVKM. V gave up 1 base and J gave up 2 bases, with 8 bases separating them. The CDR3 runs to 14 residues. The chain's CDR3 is CASSLYRANTEAFF. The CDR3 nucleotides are TGTGCCAGCAGTTTATACCGGGCTAACACTGAAGCTTTCTTT. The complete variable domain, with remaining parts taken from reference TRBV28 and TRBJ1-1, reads DVKVTQSSRYLVKRTGEKVFLECVQDMDHENMFWYRQDPGLGLRLIYFSYDVKMKEKGDIPEGYSVSREKKERFSLILESASTNQTSMYLCASSLYRANTEAFFGQGTRLTVV.

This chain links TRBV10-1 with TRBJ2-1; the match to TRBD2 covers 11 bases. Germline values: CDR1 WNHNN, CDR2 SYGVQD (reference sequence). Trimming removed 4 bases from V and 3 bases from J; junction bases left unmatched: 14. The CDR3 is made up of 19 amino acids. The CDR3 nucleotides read TGCGCCAGCAGTGTCCTAGCGGGAGGCGAGGGGTCTGGCTACAATGAGCAGTTCTTC. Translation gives CASSVLAGGEGSGYNEQFF.

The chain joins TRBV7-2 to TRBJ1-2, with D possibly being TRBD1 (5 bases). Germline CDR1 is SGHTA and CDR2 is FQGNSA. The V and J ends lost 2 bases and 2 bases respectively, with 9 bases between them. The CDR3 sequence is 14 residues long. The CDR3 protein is CASSLPNRNYGYTF. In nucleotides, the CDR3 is TGTGCCAGCAGCTTACCAAACAGGAACTATGGCTACACCTTC.

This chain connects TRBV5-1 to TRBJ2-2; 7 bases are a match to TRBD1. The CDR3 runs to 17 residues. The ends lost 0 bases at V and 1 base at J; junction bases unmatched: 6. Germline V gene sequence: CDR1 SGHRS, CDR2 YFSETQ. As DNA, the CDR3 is TGCGCCAGCAGCTTGGGTAGGGGGCCCGTGAACACCGGGGAGCTGTTTTTT. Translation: CASSLGRGPVNTGELFF.

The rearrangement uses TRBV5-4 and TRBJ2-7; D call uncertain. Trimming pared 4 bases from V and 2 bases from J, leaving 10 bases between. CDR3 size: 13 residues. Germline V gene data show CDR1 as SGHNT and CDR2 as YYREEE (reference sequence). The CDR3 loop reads CASSQDTPYEQYF. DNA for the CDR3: TGTGCCAGCAGCCAAGACACCCCCTACGAGCAGTACTTC.

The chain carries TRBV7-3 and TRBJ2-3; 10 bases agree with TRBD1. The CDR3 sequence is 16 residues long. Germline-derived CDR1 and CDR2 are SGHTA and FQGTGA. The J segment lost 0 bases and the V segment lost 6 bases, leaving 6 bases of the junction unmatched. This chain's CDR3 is CASRKGQGGSTDTQYF. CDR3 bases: TGTGCCAGCAGAAAAGGACAGGGGGGGAGCACAGATACGCAGTATTTT.

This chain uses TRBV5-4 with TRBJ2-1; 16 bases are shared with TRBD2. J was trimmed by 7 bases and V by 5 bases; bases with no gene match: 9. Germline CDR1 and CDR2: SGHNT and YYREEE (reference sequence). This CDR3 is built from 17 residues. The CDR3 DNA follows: TGTGCCAGCAGACAGGGACTAGCGGGAGGGCCCGGGAATGAGCAGTTCTTC. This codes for CASRQGLAGGPGNEQFF.

This CDR3 is CASSLSPTGAYEQYF. The CDR3 DNA sequence: TGTGCCAGCAGCTTATCCCCCACTGGAGCCTACGAGCAGTACTTC. The V call is TRBV7-9, the J call TRBJ2-7, with D hard to call. Germline CDR1 SEHNR, CDR2 FQNEAQ (reference sequence). The CDR3 runs 15 residues. Trimming removed 2 bases from V and 2 bases from J, with 13 bases in between.

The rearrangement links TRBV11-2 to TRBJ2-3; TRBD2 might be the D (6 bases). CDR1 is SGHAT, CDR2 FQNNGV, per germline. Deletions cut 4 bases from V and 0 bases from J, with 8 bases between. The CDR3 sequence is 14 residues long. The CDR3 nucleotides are TGTGCCAGCAGCTGGAGCGGGAGCACAGATACGCAGTATTTT. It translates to CASSWSGSTDTQYF.

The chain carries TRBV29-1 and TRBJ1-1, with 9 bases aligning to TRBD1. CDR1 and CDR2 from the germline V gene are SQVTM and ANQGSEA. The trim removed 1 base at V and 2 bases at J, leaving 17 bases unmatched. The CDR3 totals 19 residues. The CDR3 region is CSVEVRWRQGVIGNTEAFF. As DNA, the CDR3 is TGCAGCGTTGAAGTTCGGTGGAGACAGGGGGTAATCGGAAACACTGAAGCTTTCTTT.

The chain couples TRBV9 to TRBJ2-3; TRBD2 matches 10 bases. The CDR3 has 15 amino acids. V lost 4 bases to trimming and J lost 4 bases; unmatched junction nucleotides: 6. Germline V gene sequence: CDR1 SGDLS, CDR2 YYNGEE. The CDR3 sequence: CASSRTSGMADTQYF. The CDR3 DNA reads TGTGCCAGCAGCCGAACTAGCGGGATGGCAGATACGCAGTATTTT.

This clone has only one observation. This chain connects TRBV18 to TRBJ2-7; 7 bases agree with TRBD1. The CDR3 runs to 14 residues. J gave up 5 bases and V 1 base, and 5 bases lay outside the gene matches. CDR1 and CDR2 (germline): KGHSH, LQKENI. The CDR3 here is CASSPLVTGNEQYF. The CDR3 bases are TGTGCCAGCTCACCACTAGTGACAGGGAACGAGCAGTACTTC.

CDR3 region: CASSFGTGGAYTEAFF. The CDR3 nucleotides are TGCGCCAGCAGCTTCGGGACAGGGGGCGCTTACACTGAAGCTTTCTTT. This chain uses TRBV5-1 with TRBJ1-1, with 12 positions matching TRBD1. The CDR3 covers 16 residues. The V segment lost 2 bases and the J segment 3 bases; nucleotides outside the gene matches: 5. Germline CDR1 is SGHRS and CDR2 is YFSETQ.

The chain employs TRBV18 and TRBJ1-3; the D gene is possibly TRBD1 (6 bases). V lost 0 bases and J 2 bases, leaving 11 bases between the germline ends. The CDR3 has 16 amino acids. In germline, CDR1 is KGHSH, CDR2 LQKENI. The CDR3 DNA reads TGTGCCAGCTCACCACCGAATGACAGGACTGGAAACACCATATATTTT. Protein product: CASSPPNDRTGNTIYF.

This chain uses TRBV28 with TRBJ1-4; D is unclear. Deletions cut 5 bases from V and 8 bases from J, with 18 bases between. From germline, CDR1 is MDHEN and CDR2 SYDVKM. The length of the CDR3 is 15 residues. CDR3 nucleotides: TGTGCCAGCAGTAAGCTTTGGGGATCTGTCGAAAAACTGTTTTTT. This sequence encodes CASSKLWGSVEKLFF.

CDR3 coding DNA: TGTGCCAGCAGGAGATTGGGAGGGCACCTGTACCAAGAGACCCAGTACTTC. It specifies CASRRLGGHLYQETQYF. This rearrangement joins TRBV5-4 to TRBJ2-5; 7 nucleotides agree with TRBD2. The germline V gene has CDR1 SGHNT and CDR2 YYREEE (reference sequence). This CDR3 region has 17 residues. Unmatched junction bases numbered 13, after V lost 5 bases and J lost 0 bases.